A single sample is the source of the 3 T cell receptor beta chains below, sequenced in a study of breast tumors, draining lymph nodes, adjacent tissues. TCRdb redid the calling of the multiplex PCR reads with MiXCR, one entry per CDR3 protein. The sample lists around 14,000 distinct CDR3 sequences, about 60% seen once, with roughly 31% in the top ten. Material for sequencing was tumor-adjacent breast tissue. All receptors derive from a female donor with breast cancer. Some clones in this sample may be carry-over from other donors' samples.

This rearrangement joins TRBV7-2 to TRBJ2-3; D is uncertain. This CDR3 comprises 13 residues. Germline V gene data show CDR1 as SGHTA and CDR2 as FQGNSA. V was clipped by 5 bases and J by 6 bases, with 12 bases between them. DNA for the CDR3: TGTGCCAGCAGCCGTTCCGAGGCGGATACGCAGTATTTT. Residues: CASSRSEADTQYF.

This clonotype is labeled medium-sized. The gene calls are TRBV11-3 and TRBJ1-6; D ambiguous. Germline V gene data show CDR1 as SGHNT and CDR2 as YENEEA. This CDR3 spans 16 amino acids. V was clipped by 3 bases and J by 6 bases, with 15 bases between them. DNA of the CDR3: TGTGCCAGCAGCTTCATAGCTTCAGCCGGTAATTCACCCCTCCACTTT. Its translation is CASSFIASAGNSPLHF.

Many counts were recorded for this clonotype. This chain connects TRBV5-1 to TRBJ2-5; 9 bases are shared with TRBD1. V was clipped by 4 bases and J by 4 bases; unmatched bases: 8. The CDR3 is made up of 15 amino acids. Per germline, CDR1 SGHRS and CDR2 YFSETQ. CDR3 in DNA: TGCGCCAGCAGCACTACGGGGGACAGGGTAGAGACCCAGTACTTC. It translates to CASSTTGDRVETQYF.